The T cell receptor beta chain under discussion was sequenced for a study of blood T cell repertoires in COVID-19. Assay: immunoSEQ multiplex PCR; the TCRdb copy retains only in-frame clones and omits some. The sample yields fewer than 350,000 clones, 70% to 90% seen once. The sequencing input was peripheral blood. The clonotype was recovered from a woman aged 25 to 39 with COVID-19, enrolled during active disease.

CDR3 in DNA: TGTGCCAGCAGTTTCCTCGGGGGATACGAGCAGTACTTC. As protein: CASSFLGGYEQYF. This chain links TRBV27 with TRBJ2-7; tentative D call: TRBD2 (6 bases). Trimming shortened V by 3 bases and J by 4 bases, and 10 bases separated the two germline ends. The CDR3 length is 13 residues. Looked up from germline, CDR1 is MNHEY and CDR2 is SMNVEV (reference sequence).